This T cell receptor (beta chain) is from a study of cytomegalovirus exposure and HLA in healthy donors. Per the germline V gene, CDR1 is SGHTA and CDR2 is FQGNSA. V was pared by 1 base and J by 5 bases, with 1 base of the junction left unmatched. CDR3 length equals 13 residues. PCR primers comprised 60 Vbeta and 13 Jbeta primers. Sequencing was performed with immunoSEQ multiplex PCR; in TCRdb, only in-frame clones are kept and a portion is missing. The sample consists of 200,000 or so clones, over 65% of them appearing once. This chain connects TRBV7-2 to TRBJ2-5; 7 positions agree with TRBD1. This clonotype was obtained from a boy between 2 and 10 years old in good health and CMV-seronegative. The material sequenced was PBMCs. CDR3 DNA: TGTGCCAGCAGCTTAGTCAGGGGGGAGACCCAGTACTTC. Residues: CASSLVRGETQYF.